This TCR beta chain was found in a study of molecular identifiers for immune sequencing clone quantification (dated by TCRdb to the late 2010s). Broadly, across the study: For a replicate experiment, the RNA from either about 20,000 or 100,000 naive CD8 T cells was divided into five aliquots, and four of those aliquots went on to sequencing. This methods study used CD8 T cells to benchmark TCR RNA copy counting and molecular-identifier clustering-based TCR repertoire sequencing (MIDCIRS). What the study reported, not specific to this receptor: The sizes of highly expanded clones could end up underestimated when identical TCR molecules share a barcode. Modeling gave about 3.2 recovered TCR RNA copies per cell versus 8 to 10 by digital PCR, implying about 30% capture efficiency. Spiked-in Jurkat TCR RNA equal to a single cell's worth was reported to be detectable even within 1,200,000 naive CD8 T cells. The naive libraries included spiked-in Jurkat TCR RNA (approximately ten copies' worth), and this RNA is not part of the donor repertoire. Clones above 20 RNA copies held over 98% of molecules in CMV-specific effector cells but under 1% in naive cells. When barcode sub-clustering was omitted, TCR diversity was inflated by chimeric consensus sequences, with chimeras reaching as high as 47%.

In regard to this clonotype: Its antigen target is currently unknown. Base qualities are not provided; no much larger clone lies one nucleotide away.

Library generation was performed with PCR. Sequencing relied on an Illumina HiSeq 4000. Bulk TCR libraries were generated as previously described, with the TCR primers listed in Table S5 used. Total RNA was purified with the Qiagen AllPrep DNA/RNA kit. Before analysis, reads from multiple sequencing runs of the same library were pooled. On the study's bioinformatics: Reads were retained only if the reads had an exact TCR constant sequence, and the retained reads were trimmed to 150 nt and grouped according to their 12-nt molecular barcodes. Reads within each barcode group were sub-clustered using a 15% Levenshtein threshold, and quality-weighted consensus sequences were constructed for each RNA molecule. Non-functional sequences were discarded, and so were lower-count sequences lying one edit away from another sequence. Barcode sub-clusters with fewer than 20% of the maximum read count were removed, based on fitting two negative binomial distributions. TCRdb reanalyzed the raw reads on its own, using fastp at Q25 for trimming and MiXCR for clone calling, and kept in-frame beta chains. Entries are consolidated by CDR3 protein sequence, retaining the most common genes and DNA. None of the V and J calls come from the authors' own analysis; TCRdb made them. The sample profile shows some 650,000 distinct CDR3 sequences; just under 20% of them were found once. Clones ranked in the top ten supply 0.85% to 0.9% of the sample.

Libraries of naive CD8 T cells were generated from roughly 21,000 to 960,000 sorted cells, with 10%, 30% or 50% of the purified RNA used. Naive CD8 T cells were FACS-sorted as CD8+CD4-CCR7+CD45RA+ on a BD FACSAria II into RLT Plus buffer. Detection sensitivity was tested by spiking Jurkat RNA equal to 9 to 10 TCR copies' worth into samples containing roughly 19,000-1,000,000 naive CD8 T cells. CD8 T cells were enriched with RosetteSep CD8+ T Cell Enrichment Cocktail and Ficoll-Paque, followed by ACK red cell lysis. From the cysteine up to the phenylalanine, the CDR3 has a length of 17 residues. Only the CDR3 portion is preserved as DNA: 51 bases, with reading frame beginning at the first base. The germline V gene encodes CDR1 DFQATT and CDR2 SNEGSKA (reference sequence). V is clipped by 5 bases and J by 1 base, and the sequence between their germline boundaries is 21 bases long.

The source is a human donor in good health. Some libraries in this study had Jurkat cell RNA spiked in. Source material: naive CD8+ T cells from blood, with Jurkat cell RNA spiked in. What this sample's cell subset or site label stands for: FACS-sorted CD8+CD4-CCR7+CD45RA+ naive T cells. The V gene is TRBV20-1 and the J gene is TRBJ2-1; a weak D assignment points to TRBD2 (6 bases agree). The DNA sequence is as follows: TGCAGTGCTCCTAACAGCGGGCCCAGGACATCCTACAATGAGCAGTTCTTC. Its coded protein is CSAPNSGPRTSYNEQFF.